The 3 T cell receptor beta chains below were found in one sample sequenced in a study of cytomegalovirus exposure and HLA in healthy donors. PCR amplification relied on 60 Vbeta primers (plus 13 Jbeta primers). This table comes from immunoSEQ multiplex PCR, and its TCRdb copy is limited to in-frame clones, with some not included. The sample holds 130,000 or so clones, 75% to 80% seen once. Sample: PBMCs. The receptor set was obtained from a woman aged 55-70 years in good health and CMV-seronegative.

The chain carries TRBV6-1 and TRBJ2-5; 9 nucleotides agree with TRBD1. J was trimmed by 5 bases and V by 7 bases; bases with no gene match: 8. Germline V gene data show CDR1 as MNHNS and CDR2 as SASEGT. The CDR3 has 14 amino acids. DNA for the CDR3: TGTGCCAGCATCAACAGGGGGCTGGGGGAGACCCAGTACTTC. Its translation: CASINRGLGETQYF.

This clone has only a few counts. V usage is TRBV7-2 and J usage is TRBJ2-1; unclear D gene. CDR1 SGHTA and CDR2 FQGNSA come from the germline V gene. V was pared by 5 bases and J by 6 bases, with 14 bases between. The CDR3 is made up of 14 amino acids. This CDR3 is CASSPKTRVNEQFF. DNA of the CDR3: TGTGCCAGCAGCCCAAAGACACGTGTCAATGAGCAGTTCTTC.

The CDR3 region is CASRARTGGLEKLFF. In nucleotides, the CDR3 is TGTGCCAGCAGGGCCAGAACAGGGGGCCTAGAAAAACTGTTTTTT. The rearrangement links TRBV27 to TRBJ1-4, with 9 nucleotides matching TRBD1. V lost 6 bases, J lost 8 bases, and 10 bases stayed unmatched. Germline CDR1 reads MNHEY; CDR2 reads SMNVEV (reference sequence). CDR3 length: 15 amino acids.